The 15 T cell receptor beta chains below all came from one sample that was sequenced in a study of cytomegalovirus exposure and HLA in healthy donors. The PCR ran on 60 Vbeta and 13 Jbeta primers. Clones were read by immunoSEQ multiplex PCR, and TCRdb kept only the in-frame ones, dropping some. The sample holds 200,000 to 250,000 clones, more than 75% seen once. The sample was PBMCs. The receptors were gathered from a human donor in good health.

The gene calls are TRBV27 and TRBJ2-5; the D gene is possibly TRBD1 (6 bases). This CDR3 is 14 amino acids long. The germline V gene encodes CDR1 MNHEY and CDR2 SMNVEV (reference sequence). The V and J ends lost 6 bases and 5 bases respectively, with 16 bases between them. CDR3 DNA sequence: TGTGCCAGCAGCTTTTTGACAGGCGGGGAGACCCAGTACTTC. Protein sequence: CASSFLTGGETQYF.

The table lists this clone with a few counts. The chain recombines TRBV4-1 with TRBJ1-3; no firm D call. Germline values: CDR1 MGHRA, CDR2 YSYEKL. Trimming left V 3 bases short and J 0 bases short, with 12 bases between. CDR3 length: 16 residues. The CDR3 coding sequence is TGCGCCAGCAGCCAGTGGTGGGAGAGCTCTGGAAACACCATATATTTT. Encoded protein: CASSQWWESSGNTIYF.

Concerning this clone itself: The sample has other DNA sequences that encode this CDR3 too. The chain combines TRBV27 with TRBJ2-7, with 14 bases aligning to TRBD2. Germline lookup yields CDR1 MNHEY and CDR2 SMNVEV (reference sequence). This CDR3 has 15 residues. Losses at the gene ends were 3 bases for V and 3 bases for J; bases not matched to a gene: 1. The CDR3 region has the DNA TGTGCCAGCAGTTTCGGACTAGCGGGAGGCTACGAGCAGTACTTC. It is translated as CASSFGLAGGYEQYF.

The chain is built from TRBV2 and TRBJ2-2; 11 bases agree with TRBD1. CDR1 and CDR2 from the germline V gene are SNHLY and FYNNEI. CDR3 length: 14 residues. With 7 bases clipped from V and 4 bases from J, the junction kept 2 bases outside the gene matches. The CDR3: CASKGQGGTGELFF. CDR3 nucleotides: TGTGCCAGCAAGGGACAGGGGGGCACCGGGGAGCTGTTTTTT.

This chain joins TRBV7-3 and TRBJ2-2; 9 bases agree with TRBD2. Germline CDR1 reads SGHTA; CDR2 reads FQGTGA. The CDR3 spans 16 residues. With 1 base clipped from V and 6 bases from J, the junction kept 6 bases outside the gene matches. The CDR3, as DNA: TGTGCCAGCAGCTTAATAGCGGGAGCGGCGGCCGGGGAGCTGTTTTTT. Translating gives CASSLIAGAAAGELFF.

The rearrangement links TRBV4-3 to TRBJ2-7; 8 nucleotides agree with TRBD2. Germline trimming cut 2 bases from V and 0 bases from J; bases unmatched to any gene: 6. The V gene's germline CDR1 is LGHNA and CDR2 YSLEER. The CDR3 has 16 residues. CDR3 in amino acids: CASSQQASGSSYEQYF. The CDR3 nucleotides are TGCGCCAGCAGCCAACAGGCTAGCGGGTCCTCCTACGAGCAGTACTTC.

The CDR3 bases are TGTGCCAGCAGTCTCCCCGGGACTAGCGGGTCGAGGGGGGAGCTGTTTTTT. Its protein is CASSLPGTSGSRGELFF. The gene calls are TRBV27 and TRBJ2-2; 12 bases fit TRBD2. The length of the CDR3 is 17 residues. With 5 bases clipped from V and 8 bases from J, the junction kept 12 bases outside the gene matches. Germline lookup yields CDR1 MNHEY and CDR2 SMNVEV (reference sequence).

Points on this clone: The same CDR3 is also encoded by other DNA sequences in this sample. The rearrangement links TRBV27 to TRBJ2-3; 7 bases line up with TRBD2. V was pared by 3 bases and J by 6 bases, with 0 bases of the junction left unmatched. Per the germline V gene, CDR1 is MNHEY and CDR2 is SMNVEV (reference sequence). The CDR3 loop spans 12 amino acids. CDR3: CASSLRGDTQYF. CDR3 sequence (DNA): TGTGCCAGCAGTTTGCGGGGGGATACGCAGTATTTT.

The chain carries TRBV5-4 and TRBJ2-1; the match to TRBD2 covers 13 bases. V shed 3 bases and J 8 bases; nucleotides not matched to a gene: 11. CDR1 is SGHNT and CDR2 is YYREEE in the germline V gene (reference sequence). The CDR3 totals 17 residues. Here the CDR3 reads CASSSGLAGEVNDEQFF. The DNA for the CDR3 is TGTGCCAGCAGCTCAGGACTAGCGGGAGAGGTAAACGATGAGCAGTTCTTC.

The chain recombines TRBV7-8 with TRBJ2-7; the match to TRBD2 covers 8 bases. The CDR3 runs to 14 residues. The J segment lost 6 bases and the V segment lost 6 bases, leaving 10 bases of the junction unmatched. The germline CDR1 and CDR2 sequences are SGHVS and FQNEAQ. CDR3 DNA: TGTGCCAGCAGTCCATTAGTTGCGGGAGGCGAGCAGTACTTC. Translation: CASSPLVAGGEQYF.

This chain connects TRBV7-2 to TRBJ1-2; maybe TRBD1 (5 bases). The CDR3 has 16 residues. Trimming pared 1 base from V and 5 bases from J, leaving 17 bases between. Germline CDR1 is SGHTA and CDR2 is FQGNSA. The CDR3 loop is CASSLDTMGLGYGYTF. The CDR3 DNA reads as TGTGCCAGCAGCTTAGATACGATGGGGCTGGGGTATGGCTACACCTTC. Full variable domain (remainder filled in from reference TRBV7-2 and TRBJ1-2): GAGVSQSPSNKVTEKGKDVELRCDPISGHTALYWYRQSLGQGLEFLIYFQGNSAPDKSGLPSDRFSAERTGGSVSTLTIQRTQQEDSAVYLCASSLDTMGLGYGYTFGSGTRLTVV.

The chain has TRBV6-5 and TRBJ2-6; D is possibly TRBD1 (6 bases). Germline CDR1 reads MNHEY; CDR2 reads SVGAGI. CDR3 length: 15 amino acids. Trimming stripped 0 bases from V and 4 bases from J, with 7 bases between. CDR3 in amino acids: CASSYSGAGANVLTF. The CDR3 coding sequence is TGTGCCAGCAGTTACTCGGGGGCGGGGGCCAACGTCCTGACTTTC.

This clone appeared a single time. The chain employs TRBV6-4 and TRBJ2-1; D is perhaps TRBD1 (5 bases). This CDR3 has 16 residues. CDR1 is MRHNA and CDR2 is SNTAGT in the germline V gene. Trimming left V 6 bases short and J 0 bases short, with 15 bases between. The CDR3 bases are TGTGCCAGCAGAGGTAGGGGATCTAGCTCCTACAATGAGCAGTTCTTC. Translation: CASRGRGSSSYNEQFF.

The rearrangement joins TRBV28 to TRBJ2-5; D may be TRBD2 (6 bases). The CDR3 length is 13 residues. The germline CDR1 and CDR2 sequences are MDHEN and SYDVKM. V shed 3 bases and J shed 5 bases, with 10 bases lying between them. CDR3 loop: CASSFGGWETQYF. The CDR3 coding sequence is TGTGCCAGCAGTTTCGGGGGTTGGGAGACCCAGTACTTC. The complete variable domain, with remaining parts taken from reference TRBV28 and TRBJ2-5, reads DVKVTQSSRYLVKRTGEKVFLECVQDMDHENMFWYRQDPGLGLRLIYFSYDVKMKEKGDIPEGYSVSREKKERFSLILESASTNQTSMYLCASSFGGWETQYFGPGTRLLVL.

The rearrangement uses TRBV2 and TRBJ1-2; 8 positions match TRBD1. Germline V gene sequence: CDR1 SNHLY, CDR2 FYNNEI. V was pared by 7 bases and J by 4 bases, with 5 bases of the junction left unmatched. The CDR3 contains 13 residues. CDR3 in amino acids: CASIPGQAYGYTF. CDR3 nucleotides: TGTGCCAGCATACCGGGACAGGCCTATGGCTACACCTTC.